Sequencing of this TCR beta chain was carried out in a study of blood T cell repertoires in COVID-19. Study in general: The cDNA or gDNA used as material had been derived from T cells, B-cell-depleted T cells, or PBMCs.

V shed 3 bases and J 2 bases; nucleotides not matched to a gene: 9. The CDR3 sequence is 15 residues long. Germline V gene sequence: CDR1 DFQATT, CDR2 SNEGSKA (reference sequence). Data came from immunoSEQ multiplex PCR; TCRdb stores just in-frame clones and leaves some out. The sample contains about 330,000 clones, approximately 90% of which appear only once. The V and J genes are TRBV20-1 and TRBJ2-7; 8 bases align to TRBD2. Material: peripheral blood. This TCR derives from a man aged 30 to 45 with COVID-19, enrolled during active disease. The CDR3 DNA reads as TGCAGTGCTAGTGACCCCGGGACTAGTGCCTACGAGCAGTACTTC. Its protein is CSASDPGTSAYEQYF.